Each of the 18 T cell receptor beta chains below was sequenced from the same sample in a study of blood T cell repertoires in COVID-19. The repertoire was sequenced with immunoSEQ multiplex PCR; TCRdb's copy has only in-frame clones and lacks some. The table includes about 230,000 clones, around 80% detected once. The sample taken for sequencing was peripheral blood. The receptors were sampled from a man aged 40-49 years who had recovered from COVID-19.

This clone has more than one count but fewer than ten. The chain's CDR3 is CASSLGGYEQFF. DNA of the CDR3: TGTGCCAGCAGCTTAGGAGGGTATGAGCAGTTCTTC. The J gene is TRBJ2-1, the V gene TRBV7-2; D perhaps matches TRBD2 (5 bases). The ends were cut back, 1 base at V and 8 bases at J, with 6 bases in the middle. From germline, CDR1 is SGHTA and CDR2 FQGNSA. CDR3 size: 12 residues.

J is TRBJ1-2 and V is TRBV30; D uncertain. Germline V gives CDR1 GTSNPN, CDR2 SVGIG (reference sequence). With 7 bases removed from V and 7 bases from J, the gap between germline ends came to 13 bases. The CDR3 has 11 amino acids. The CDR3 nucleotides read TGTGCCTCCATTCGCTATCCTGGCTACACCTTC. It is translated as CASIRYPGYTF.

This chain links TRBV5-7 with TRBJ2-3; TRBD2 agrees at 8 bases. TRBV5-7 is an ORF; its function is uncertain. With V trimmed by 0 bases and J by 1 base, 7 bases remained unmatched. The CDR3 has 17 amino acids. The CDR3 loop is CASSLETGGRGTDTQYF. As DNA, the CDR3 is TGTGCCAGCAGCTTGGAAACGGGGGGGCGCGGCACAGATACGCAGTATTTT.

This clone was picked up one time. CDR3 DNA sequence: TGTGCCAGCAGCCAGGAGGTGTACGAGCAGTACTTC. It translates to CASSQEVYEQYF. This chain connects TRBV3-1 (or the pseudogene TRBV3-2) to TRBJ2-7; a possible D gene is TRBD2 (5 bases). CDR3 length: 12 amino acids. Trimming took 3 bases from V and 4 from J, leaving 7 bases between them. CDR1 LGHDT and CDR2 YNNKEL come from the germline V gene (reference sequence).

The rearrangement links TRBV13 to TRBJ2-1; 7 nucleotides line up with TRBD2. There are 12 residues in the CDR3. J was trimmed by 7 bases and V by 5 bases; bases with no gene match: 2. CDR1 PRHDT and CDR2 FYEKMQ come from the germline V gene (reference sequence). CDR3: CASSQGGNEQFF. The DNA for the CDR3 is TGTGCCAGCAGCCAGGGAGGGAATGAGCAGTTCTTC. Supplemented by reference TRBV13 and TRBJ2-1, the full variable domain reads AAGVIQSPRHLIKEKRETATLKCYPIPRHDTVYWYQQGPGQDPQFLISFYEKMQSDKGSIPDRFSAQQFSDYHSELNMSSLELGDSALYFCASSQGGNEQFFGPGTRLTVL.

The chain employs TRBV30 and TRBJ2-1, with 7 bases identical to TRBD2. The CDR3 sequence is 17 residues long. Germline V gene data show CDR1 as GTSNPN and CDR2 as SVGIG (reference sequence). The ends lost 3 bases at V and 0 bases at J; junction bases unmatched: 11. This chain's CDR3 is CAWSAGVGGDSYNEQFF. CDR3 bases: TGTGCCTGGAGCGCCGGGGTGGGGGGGGACTCCTACAATGAGCAGTTCTTC.

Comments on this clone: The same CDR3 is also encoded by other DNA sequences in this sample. CDR3 residues: CASSPGSSGNTIYF. DNA for the CDR3: TGCGCCAGCAGCCCCGGGAGCTCTGGAAACACCATATATTTT. The V call is TRBV5-1, the J call TRBJ1-3, with no clear D. From germline, CDR1 is SGHRS and CDR2 YFSETQ. The CDR3 totals 14 residues. Between the trimmed V and J ends, which lost 4 bases and 0 bases, there was a span of 8 bases.

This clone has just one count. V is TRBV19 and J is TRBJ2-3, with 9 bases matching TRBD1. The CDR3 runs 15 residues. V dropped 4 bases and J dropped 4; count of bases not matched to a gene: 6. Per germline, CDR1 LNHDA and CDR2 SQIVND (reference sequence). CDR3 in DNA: TGTGCCAGTAGTAGACGACAGGGGGGGGCAGATACGCAGTATTTT. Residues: CASSRRQGGADTQYF.

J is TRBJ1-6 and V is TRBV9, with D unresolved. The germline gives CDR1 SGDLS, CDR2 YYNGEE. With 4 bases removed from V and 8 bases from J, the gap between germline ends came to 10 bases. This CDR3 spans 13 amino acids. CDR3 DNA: TGTGCCAGCAGCCCTCTACTCGATTCACCCCTCCACTTT. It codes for CASSPLLDSPLHF.

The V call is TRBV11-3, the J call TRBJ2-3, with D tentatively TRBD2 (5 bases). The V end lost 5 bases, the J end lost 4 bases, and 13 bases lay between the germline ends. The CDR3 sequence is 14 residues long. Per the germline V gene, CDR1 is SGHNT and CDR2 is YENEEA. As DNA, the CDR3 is TGTGCCAGCAGCCAAACTAGTAGCGCAGATACGCAGTATTTT. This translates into CASSQTSSADTQYF.

In DNA form, the CDR3 reads TGTGCCAGCAGTAAAGGAGGGGAGACTGGCGGTACGCAGTATTTT. Amino acid sequence: CASSKGGETGGTQYF. The V gene is TRBV5-4, the J gene TRBJ2-3; tentatively, D is TRBD2 (6 bases). The CDR3 length is 15 residues. V gave up 5 bases and J gave up 8 bases, with 21 bases separating them. Germline V gives CDR1 SGHNT, CDR2 YYREEE (reference sequence). Full variable domain (remainder filled in from reference TRBV5-4 and TRBJ2-3): ETGVTQSPTHLIKTRGQQVTLRCSSQSGHNTVSWYQQALGQGPQFIFQYYREEENGRGNFPPRFSGLQFPNYSSELNVNALELDDSALYLCASSKGGETGGTQYFGPGTRLTVL.

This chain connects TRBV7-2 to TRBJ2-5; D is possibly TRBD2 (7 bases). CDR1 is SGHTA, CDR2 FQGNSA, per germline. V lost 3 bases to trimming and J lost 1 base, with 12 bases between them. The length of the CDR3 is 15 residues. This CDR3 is CASSFLAGAQETQYF. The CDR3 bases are TGTGCCAGCAGCTTCCTGGCGGGGGCCCAAGAGACCCAGTACTTC.

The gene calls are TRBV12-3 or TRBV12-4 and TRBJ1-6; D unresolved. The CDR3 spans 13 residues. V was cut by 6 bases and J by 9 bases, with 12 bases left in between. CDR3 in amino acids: CASSAGYSSPLHF. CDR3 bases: TGTGCCAGCAGCGCCGGTTACAGTTCACCCCTCCACTTT.

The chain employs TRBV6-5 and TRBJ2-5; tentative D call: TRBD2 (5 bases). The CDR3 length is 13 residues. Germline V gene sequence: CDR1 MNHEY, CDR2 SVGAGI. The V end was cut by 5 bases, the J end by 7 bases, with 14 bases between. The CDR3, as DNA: TGTGCCAGCAGTCCTACAGCGGTGCGGACCCAGTACTTC. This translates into CASSPTAVRTQYF.

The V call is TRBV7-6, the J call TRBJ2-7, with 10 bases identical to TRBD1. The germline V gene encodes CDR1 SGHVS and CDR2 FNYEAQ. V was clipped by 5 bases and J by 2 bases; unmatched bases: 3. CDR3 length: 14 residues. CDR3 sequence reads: CASSPGQGAYEQYF. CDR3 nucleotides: TGTGCCAGCAGCCCCGGACAGGGGGCCTACGAGCAGTACTTC.

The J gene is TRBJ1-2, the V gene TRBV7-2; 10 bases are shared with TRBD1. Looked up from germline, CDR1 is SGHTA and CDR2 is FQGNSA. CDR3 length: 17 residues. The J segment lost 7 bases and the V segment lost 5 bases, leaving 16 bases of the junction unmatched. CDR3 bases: TGTGCCAGCAGCGCTATGACAGGGGGCAGGATCTCTCCTGGCTACACCTTC. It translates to CASSAMTGGRISPGYTF. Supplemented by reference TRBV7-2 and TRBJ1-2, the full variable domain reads GAGVSQSPSNKVTEKGKDVELRCDPISGHTALYWYRQSLGQGLEFLIYFQGNSAPDKSGLPSDRFSAERTGGSVSTLTIQRTQQEDSAVYLCASSAMTGGRISPGYTFGSGTRLTVV.

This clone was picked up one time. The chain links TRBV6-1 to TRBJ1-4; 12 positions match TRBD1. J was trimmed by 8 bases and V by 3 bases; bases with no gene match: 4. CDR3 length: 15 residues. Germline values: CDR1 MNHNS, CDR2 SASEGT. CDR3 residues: CASSDWDRGREKLFF. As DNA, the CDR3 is TGTGCCAGCAGTGATTGGGACAGGGGGCGGGAAAAACTGTTTTTT.

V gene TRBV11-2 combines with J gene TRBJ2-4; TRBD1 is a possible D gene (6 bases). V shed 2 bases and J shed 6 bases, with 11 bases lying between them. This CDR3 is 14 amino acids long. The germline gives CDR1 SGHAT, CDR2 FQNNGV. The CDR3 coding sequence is TGTGCCAGCAGCTTATTGGGACAAGGAAACATTCAGTACTTC. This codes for CASSLLGQGNIQYF.